This T cell receptor beta chain was identified in a study of early T cells in non-severe SARS-CoV-2 infection. The wider study: Sequenced material consisted of bulk RNA (from unsorted whole blood), and chains were unpaired. Study outcomes and limitations: Reliance on VDJdb matching favored anti-spike CD8 responses; private and CD4 specificities were missed.

With 2 bases removed from V and 2 bases from J, the gap between germline ends came to 24 bases. CDR1 is DFQATT and CDR2 is SNEGSKA in the germline V gene (reference sequence). CDR3 length: 18 amino acids. The TCR library protocol was used to attach unique molecular identifiers. These identifiers were attached to individual cDNA molecules. TCRdb used MiXCR to reprocess the 5' RACE reads, holding one entry per CDR3 protein. The repertoire holds 90,000 to 120,000 distinct CDR3 sequences, with 9.5% to 13% as singletons. This clonotype occurred many times. What it binds is not known. This clonotype was sampled from an adult who was a healthcare worker with PCR-confirmed SARS-CoV-2 infection or an uninfected control (not recorded which). This rearrangement joins TRBV20-1 to TRBJ1-1; D may be TRBD1 (5 bases). The sequencing sample was made of whole blood. The CDR3 nucleotides read TGCAGTGCTAGATCGAGAGAGGGTGAGGGGCTCCCAAACACTGAAGCTTTCTTT. Amino acids: CSARSREGEGLPNTEAFF.